This T cell receptor (beta chain) was observed in a study of control samples from healthy donors and cancer patients. Germline loops: CDR1 SGHTA, CDR2 FQGTGA. CDR3 length equals 14 residues. V shed 5 bases and J 4 bases; nucleotides not matched to a gene: 4. The protocol was immunoSEQ multiplex PCR, while the TCRdb copy is restricted to in-frame clones and leaves out a portion. The sample records tens of thousands of clones, 91% being singletons. This chain uses TRBV7-3 with TRBJ2-2, with 7 bases matching TRBD2. The sample comprised blood. This receptor was taken from a man aged 25 to 40 in good health. CDR3 nucleotides: TGTGCCAGCAGCCCGAGCGGGGCCACCGGGGAGCTGTTTTTT. As protein: CASSPSGATGELFF. Full variable domain (outside the CDR3, taken from reference TRBV7-3 and TRBJ2-2): GAGVSQTPSNKVTEKGKYVELRCDPISGHTALYWYRQSLGQGPEFLIYFQGTGAADDSGLPNDRFFAVRPEGSVSTLKIQRTERGDSAVYLCASSPSGATGELFFGEGSRLTVL.